This T cell receptor beta chain was sequenced during a study of T cell responses to AZD1222 COVID-19 vaccine. Assay: immunoSEQ multiplex PCR; the TCRdb copy retains only in-frame clones and omits some. The table lists about 130,000 clones, 80% to 95% of them singletons. As concerns this clone: Its antigen is not known.

Germline CDR1 LNHDA, CDR2 SQIVND (reference sequence). CDR3 length: 15 residues. Trimming took 3 bases from V and 8 from J; bases not matched to a gene: 11. Findings and limits, study-wide: The donor group comprised mostly white British people and more females; the analysis possibly underestimated clonal diversity. Unmutated variant regions are reportedly the target of nearly half of TCRs that are spike-specific. Two AZD1222 administrations were followed by greater Spike-specific TCR breadth and depth.

This TCR was sampled from an adult who received the AZD1222 COVID-19 vaccine. The chain has TRBV19 and TRBJ1-2, with 8 bases matching TRBD1. Material: peripheral blood, obtained 28 days after the second AZD1222 dose. The DNA for the CDR3 is TGTGCCAGTAGTATTAAGGGAGGACAGGGCTGGGGCTACACCTTC. Translation: CASSIKGGQGWGYTF.